This TCR beta chain originates from a study of CD4 T cell repertoires in COVID-19 (dated by TCRdb to about 2021). The study in broad terms: To analyze cross-reactivity, the CFSE-low cells were expanded with IL-2 for around 11 days and then labeled again and restimulated with spike proteins from other coronaviruses. TCR Vbeta repertoire analysis of SARS-CoV-2-reactive T cells was conducted at the subset level in a few recovered individuals. Naturally processed CD4+ T cell responses to SARS-CoV-2 spike and nucleoprotein were characterized in COVID-19-recovered individuals, and clonal composition was assessed by TCR Vbeta sequencing. Study-wide findings and limitations: Between roughly 7 and 25% of SARS-CoV-2 clonotypes were also detected in secondary cultures stimulated with SARS-CoV and/or HKU1 spike, a finding consistent with cross-reactivity. Several of the most expanded SARS-CoV-2-reactive clonotypes were present in two or all three memory subsets, which suggests intraclonal diversification.

Uncultured memory T cell samples were subjected to sequencing directly after ex vivo isolation. From peripheral blood mononuclear cells, the researchers isolated CD4+ total memory, central memory, effector memory and circulating T follicular helper cells. Notes on this clone: The target of this receptor is not known. No quality values exist for individual bases; no much larger clone is one base distant.

The method behind the library was the immunoSEQ multiplex PCR assay. As for how the authors treated the data: The Chao-Jaccard similarity index and the number of shared clonotypes were used to measure repertoire overlap between subsets. In its TCRdb copy, this immuneACCESS table keeps in-frame sequences only and misses some clones. Where compared with another copy, unresolved V genes explain less than half of these, and the others have no known cause. The D gene and trimming were derived from the DNA, and the V and J assignments and clone size from that table. The sample table contains around 25,000 clones; only one count was recorded for 93% of them. Together, the top ten hold 0.66% of the sample. Sequencing was performed on circulating follicular helper CD4+ T cells (cTfh) from blood, taken before the COVID-19 pandemic. What this sample's cell subset or site label stands for: circulating T follicular helper cells. This sequence was found in a human donor who had COVID-19.

The base sequence is TGTGCCAGCAGCTCCCCCCTAGGCAGGGAAAGGGGTGGCTACACCTTC. The translation is CASSSPLGRERGGYTF. The chain is assembled from TRBV28 and TRBJ1-2, and TRBD1 may be the D gene, going by 5 matching bases. The germline V gene yields MDHEN for CDR1 and SYDVKM for CDR2. The CDR3 measures 16 amino acids from cysteine to phenylalanine. The sequence is cut down to CDR3 DNA, 48 bases in frame from base 1. The junction shows trimming of 6 bases on V and 7 bases on J, plus 24 bases between the germline ends.